Listed below are T cell receptor beta chains from one sample, sequenced in a study of T cells after posttransplantation cyclophosphamide. Libraries were prepared by immunoSEQ multiplex PCR; TCRdb keeps only in-frame clonotypes and omits some of them. Of about 6,500 clones listed, 82% are singletons. The sample here was CD8+ T cells sorted from PBMCs, taken approximately 1,500 days after allogeneic stem cell transplant with posttransplant cyclophosphamide. All receptors come from a female patient aged 50-60 years who received an allogeneic stem cell transplant from a related donor, was CMV-positive, and had no GVHD. The graft donor may account for some of the T cells. CDR3s include the opening cysteine and the closing phenylalanine or tryptophan. The D gene is left open where the match is weak. Size values are once, few and many counts, or a class for expanded clones, and some rows have none.

>16|TRBJ2-7|.|.|TRBV13
TGTGCCAGCAGCTTAGGTGGGGGCGAGAGGTCCTACGAGCAGTACTTC
CASSLGGGERSYEQYF
>15|TRBJ1-2|once|.|TRBV9
TGTGCCAGCAGCGTAAGAATCGCGGGAAGAGATGGCTACACCTTC
CASSVRIAGRDGYTF
>15|TRBJ2-7|.|TRBD2|TRBV30
TGTGCCTGGAGTGTACTCGCAGGAGCGGGATACGAGCAGTACTTC
CAWSVLAGAGYEQYF
>14|TRBJ2-7|.|TRBD1|TRBV4-1
TGCGCCAGCAGCCCAGCCGGGACAGGGGACGAGCAGTACTTC
CASSPAGTGDEQYF
>15|TRBJ1-4|.|.|TRBV6-5
TGTGCCAGCAGTCTACAGGGCCCAACTAATGAAAAACTGTTTTTT
CASSLQGPTNEKLFF
>15|TRBJ1-2|.|.|TRBV5-1
TGCGCCAGCAGCTTGGCCACAGGGAAGAGCTATGGCTACACCTTC
CASSLATGKSYGYTF
>15|TRBJ1-5|few|.|TRBV27
TGTGCCAGCAGTTCCCGGACTCTTGGCAATCAGCCCCAGCATTTT
CASSSRTLGNQPQHF
>11|TRBJ1-1|.|.|TRBV9
TGTGCCAGCAGCGTTGGAGATGAAGCTTTCTTT
CASSVGDEAFF
>14|TRBJ1-2|.|TRBD1|TRBV2
TGTGCCAGCAGCGGGGACAGGGGGAGCTATGGCTACACCTTC
CASSGDRGSYGYTF
>16|TRBJ1-2|.|.|TRBV9
TGTGCCAGCAGCGGAGATCTCTGGGACACCCCGTTGGGCTACACCTTC
CASSGDLWDTPLGYTF
>16|TRBJ1-2|.|TRBD1|TRBV5-3
TGTGCCAGAAGCTGGAACCCGGGACAGGGGGACTATGGCTACACCTTC
CARSWNPGQGDYGYTF
>14|TRBJ2-7|.|.|TRBV11-2
TGTGCCAGCAGCTTAGCGGGGAGCTCCTACGAGCAGTACTTC
CASSLAGSSYEQYF
>16|TRBJ1-4|.|TRBD1|TRBV28
TGTGCCAGCAGTTTCGGACAGGGGAAGACTAATGAAAAACTGTTTTTT
CASSFGQGKTNEKLFF
>16|TRBJ2-1|.|TRBD2|TRBV27
TGTGCCAGCCGCCGGACTAGCGGGATCCCCAACAATGAGCAGTTCTTC
CASRRTSGIPNNEQFF
>16|TRBJ2-3|.|.|TRBV19
TGTGCCAGTAGTACCCGGACACGTCTTGGCACAGATACGCAGTATTTT
CASSTRTRLGTDTQYF
>16|TRBJ2-7|large|TRBD1|TRBV28
TGTGCCAGCAGTTTAGGCACAGGGGCCTCCCCCTACGAGCAGTACTTC
CASSLGTGASPYEQYF
>14|TRBJ1-1|few|.|TRBV28
TGTGCCAGCAGTTTCGGAAAAGCCAGGGTTGAAGCTTTCTTT
CASSFGKARVEAFF
>14|TRBJ2-2|.|.|TRBV27
TGTGCCAGCAGTTCGAAACAGGGCCCCGGGGAGCTGTTTTTT
CASSSKQGPGELFF
>15|TRBJ2-5|.|TRBD1|TRBV7-3
TGTGCCAGCAGTTACCAAGGACAGGGCCAAGAGACCCAGTACTTC
CASSYQGQGQETQYF
>15|TRBJ2-1|.|.|TRBV4-3
TGCGCCAGCAGCCAAGACCAGGCCCCGTACAATGAGCAGTTCTTC
CASSQDQAPYNEQFF
>15|TRBJ1-5|.|.|TRBV19
TGTGCCAGTAGTATAAGGCGTGCGGGCAATCAGCCCCAGCATTTT
CASSIRRAGNQPQHF
>15|TRBJ2-5|.|.|TRBV5-6
TGTGCCAGCAGCCCTGCCGGCGGTTTGGTCGAGACCCAGTACTTC
CASSPAGGLVETQYF
>13|TRBJ1-1|.|TRBD1|TRBV6-6
TGTGCCAGCATCCCGGGACAGGGTACCGAAGCTTTCTTT
CASIPGQGTEAFF
>16|TRBJ2-3|.|.|TRBV9
TGTGCCAGCAGCGTTAGTTGGGGGCCCGACACAGATACGCAGTATTTT
CASSVSWGPDTDTQYF
>14|TRBJ2-7|.|.|TRBV6-6
TGTGCCAGCAGTTACTCCCAGGCCTCCTACGAGCAGTACTTC
CASSYSQASYEQYF
>13|TRBJ2-2|few|.|TRBV10-2
TGCGCCGCGGAATTAGCGAACACCGGGGAGCTGTTTTTT
CAAELANTGELFF
>15|TRBJ2-3|.|TRBD2|TRBV15
TGTGCCACCAGCCAAGGGCTAGCGGGAGTAGATACGCAGTATTTT
CATSQGLAGVDTQYF
>11|TRBJ1-4|.|TRBD1|TRBV20-1
TGCAGTGCGCCGACAGGGGACAAACTGTTTTTT
CSAPTGDKLFF
>16|TRBJ2-1|.|.|TRBV27
TGTGCTCAACGTCCGCCATTGGCATTAACGTACAATGAGCAGTTCTTC
CAQRPPLALTYNEQFF
>16|TRBJ2-3|.|.|TRBV5-6
TGTGCCAGCAGCCTTTACAGGGATTCCCCCACAGATACGCAGTATTTT
CASSLYRDSPTDTQYF
>15|TRBJ2-1|.|TRBD2|TRBV27
TGTGCCAGCAGTTTCTTACGGGACTACCACAATGAGCAGTTCTTC
CASSFLRDYHNEQFF
>14|TRBJ2-1|.|.|TRBV6-5
TGTGCCAGCAGTTATTTTGGAGCCTACAATGAGCAGTTCTTC
CASSYFGAYNEQFF
>16|TRBJ2-1|.|TRBD2|TRBV9
TGTGCCAGCAGCAGTAGGGAGGGGAGTTCCTACAATGAGCAGTTCTTC
CASSSREGSSYNEQFF
>14|TRBJ2-3|.|.|TRBV4-2
TGTGCCAGCAGCCAAGAAGGGGGCACAGATACGCAGTATTTT
CASSQEGGTDTQYF
>16|TRBJ1-1|.|TRBD1|TRBV4-2
TGTGCCAGCAGCCCTCACTACAGGGGAGAGGACACTGAAGCTTTCTTT
CASSPHYRGEDTEAFF
>14|TRBJ2-7|.|TRBD2|TRBV28
TGTGCCAGCTCTCCGGGACTAGGCCCCTACGAGCAGTACTTC
CASSPGLGPYEQYF
>15|TRBJ2-7|.|TRBD2|TRBV6-1
TGTGCCAGCAGTGAAGGGTGGGGACTAAGCTACGAGCAGTACTTC
CASSEGWGLSYEQYF
>14|TRBJ2-7|.|.|TRBV28
TGTGCCAGCAGCCCCCCGGGACTCGCCTACGAGCAGTACTTC
CASSPPGLAYEQYF
>12|TRBJ1-5|.|.|TRBV2
TGTGCCAGCCGGAGGGGCAATCAGCCCCAGCATTTT
CASRRGNQPQHF
>17|TRBJ2-3|once|TRBD2|TRBV7-2
TGTGCCAGCAGCTTAGTCGGAGCGGGAGAGAGCACAGATACGCAGTATTTT
CASSLVGAGESTDTQYF
>16|TRBJ2-7|.|.|TRBV15
TGTGCCACCAGCAGAGCCGACAGAGCGAGCTCCTACGAGCAGTACTTC
CATSRADRASSYEQYF